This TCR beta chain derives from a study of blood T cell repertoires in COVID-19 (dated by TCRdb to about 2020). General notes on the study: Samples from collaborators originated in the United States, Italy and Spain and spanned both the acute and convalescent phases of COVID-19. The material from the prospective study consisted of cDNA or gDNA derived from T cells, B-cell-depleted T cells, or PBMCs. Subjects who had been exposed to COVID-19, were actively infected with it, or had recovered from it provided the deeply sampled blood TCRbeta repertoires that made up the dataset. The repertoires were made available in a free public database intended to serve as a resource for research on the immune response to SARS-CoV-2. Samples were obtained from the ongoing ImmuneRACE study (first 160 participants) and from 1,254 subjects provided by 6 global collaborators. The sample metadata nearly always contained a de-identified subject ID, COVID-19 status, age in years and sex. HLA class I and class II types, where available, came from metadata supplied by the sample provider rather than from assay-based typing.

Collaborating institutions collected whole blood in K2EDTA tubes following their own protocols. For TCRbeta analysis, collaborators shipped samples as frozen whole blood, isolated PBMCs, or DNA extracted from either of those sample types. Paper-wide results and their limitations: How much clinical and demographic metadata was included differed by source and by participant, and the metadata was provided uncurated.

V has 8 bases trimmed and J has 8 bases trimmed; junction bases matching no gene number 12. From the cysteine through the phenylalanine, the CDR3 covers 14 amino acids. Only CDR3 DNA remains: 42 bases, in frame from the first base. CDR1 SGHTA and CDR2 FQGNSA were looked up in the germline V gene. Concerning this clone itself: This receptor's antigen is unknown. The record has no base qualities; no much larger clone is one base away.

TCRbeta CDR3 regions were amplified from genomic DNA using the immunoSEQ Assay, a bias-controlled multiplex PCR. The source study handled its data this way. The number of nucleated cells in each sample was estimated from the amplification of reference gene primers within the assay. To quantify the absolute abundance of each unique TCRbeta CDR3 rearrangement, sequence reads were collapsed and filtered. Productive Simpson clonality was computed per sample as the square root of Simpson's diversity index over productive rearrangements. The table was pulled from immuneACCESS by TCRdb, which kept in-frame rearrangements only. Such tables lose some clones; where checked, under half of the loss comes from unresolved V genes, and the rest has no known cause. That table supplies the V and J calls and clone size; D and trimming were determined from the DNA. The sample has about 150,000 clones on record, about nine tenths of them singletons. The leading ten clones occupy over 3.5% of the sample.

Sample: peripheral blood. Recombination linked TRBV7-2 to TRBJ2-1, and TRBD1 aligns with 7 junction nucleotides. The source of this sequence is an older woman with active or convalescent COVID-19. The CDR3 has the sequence CASGEGGWDYEQFF. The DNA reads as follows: TGTGCCAGCGGTGAAGGGGGCTGGGATTATGAGCAGTTCTTC. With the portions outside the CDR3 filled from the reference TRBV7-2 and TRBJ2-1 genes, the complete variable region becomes GAGVSQSPSNKVTEKGKDVELRCDPISGHTALYWYRQSLGQGLEFLIYFQGNSAPDKSGLPSDRFSAERTGGSVSTLTIQRTQQEDSAVYLCASGEGGWDYEQFFGPGTRLTVL.